The rows below give T cell receptor beta chains drawn from one sample of a study of shared clonotypes between healthy human individuals. Profiled with immunoSEQ multiplex PCR; TCRdb holds only in-frame clones, not every one. In the table there are roughly 2 million clones, around 95% of which are singletons. Sequenced input: naive CD4+ T cells sorted from blood. The origin of the receptors is a man aged 18-30 years in good health. Each CDR3 is given with its conserved first and last residue. The D gene is left open where the match is weak. Clone size appears in some rows only: once, few, many, or a class for an expanded clone.

D gene	clone size	J gene	V gene	CDR3 DNA	CDR3 protein
TRBD1	.	TRBJ2-3	TRBV5-1	TGCGCCAGCAGCCCTGGACAGGACACAGATACGCAGTATTTT	CASSPGQDTDTQYF
.	.	TRBJ1-1	TRBV21-1	TGTGCCAGCAGCACTTTAGAGCATCTTAATGTAGCTTTCTTT	CASSTLEHLNVAFF
.	.	TRBJ2-3	TRBV30	TGTGCCTGGAGTCTCCCGCTTCCTGGGTCCTCCACAGATACGCAGTATTTT	CAWSLPLPGSSTDTQYF
.	.	TRBJ2-2	TRBV5-6	TGTGCCAGCAGCCGGAGGGCGGTTAACACCGGGGAGCTGTTTTTT	CASSRRAVNTGELFF
.	.	TRBJ2-7	TRBV11-2	TGTGCCAGCAGCTTAGAGCGGGGTTTTCCCTCCTACGAGCAGTACTTC	CASSLERGFPSYEQYF
TRBD1	.	TRBJ1-6	TRBV19	TGTGCCAGTCGGACAGGGGGCGAGAATTCACCCCTCCACTTT	CASRTGGENSPLHF
.	.	TRBJ1-1	TRBV2	TGTGCCAGCAGCCTGGGTATAGGGGCTTTCTTT	CASSLGIGAFF
TRBD2	.	TRBJ2-2	TRBV4-1	TGCGCCAGCAGCCAAGGCGGACTAGCGGAAATGAACACCGGGGAGCTGTTTTTT	CASSQGGLAEMNTGELFF
.	.	TRBJ2-1	TRBV9	TGTGCCAGCAGCGTAGATATGGGTGGCTTCAATGAGCAGTTCTTC	CASSVDMGGFNEQFF
TRBD2	.	TRBJ2-1	TRBV9	TGTGCCAGCAGCGTAGGACTAGCGGGGGGGCTGGATGAGCAGTTCTTC	CASSVGLAGGLDEQFF
TRBD2	.	TRBJ2-1	TRBV10-2	TGCGCCAGCACGAGAAGCGGGAGTATGAATGAGCAGTTCTTC	CASTRSGSMNEQFF
.	.	TRBJ1-1	TRBV19	TGTGCCAGTAGTCAGAGTGGATTGGCAGGGGAGGGAAGCACTGAAGCTTTCTTT	CASSQSGLAGEGSTEAFF
TRBD2	.	TRBJ2-2	TRBV4-1	TGCGCCAGCAGCCTACAAGCGGGGCCGGTGCCCGGGGAGCTGTTTTTT	CASSLQAGPVPGELFF
TRBD1	.	TRBJ2-1	TRBV5-1	TGCGCCAGCAGCGGGACAGTTGAGCAGTTCTTC	CASSGTVEQFF
.	.	TRBJ1-5	TRBV7-2	TGTGCCAGCACCTCGGCTCTCAATCAGCCCCAGCATTTT	CASTSALNQPQHF
TRBD2	.	TRBJ2-2	TRBV5-1	TGCGCCAGCAGCTCCGGGGGGGCTACCGGGGAGCTGTTTTTT	CASSSGGATGELFF
TRBD1	.	TRBJ2-7	TRBV5-1	TGCGCCAGCAGCCCGGAGGGGACAGGCCCGTCCTTC	CASSPEGTGPSF
.	few	TRBJ2-7	TRBV10-3	TGTGCCATCGCCTCGGAATACGAGCAGTACTTC	CAIASEYEQYF
.	.	TRBJ1-1	TRBV18	TGTGCCAGCTCACCGCTCGAGAACACTGAAGCTTTCTTT	CASSPLENTEAFF
.	once	TRBJ1-2	TRBV6-6	TGTGCCAGCAGTTACTCCGGGGCTAACTATGGCTACACCTTC	CASSYSGANYGYTF
.	.	TRBJ2-3	TRBV7-9	TGTGCCAGCAGTAGGGATCGGAACACAGATACGCAGTATTTT	CASSRDRNTDTQYF
TRBD2	.	TRBJ2-3	TRBV6-6	TGTGCCAGCACCCAAACTAGCGGCTTCACAGATACGCAGTATTTT	CASTQTSGFTDTQYF
TRBD1	.	TRBJ2-1	TRBV5-1	TGCGCCAGCAGCATGGTCCCCGGGACAGGGGGCTACAATGAGCAGTTCTTC	CASSMVPGTGGYNEQFF
.	.	TRBJ2-7	TRBV5-4	TGTGCCAGCAGCTTGACTGGTAGCTCCTACGAGCAGTACTTC	CASSLTGSSYEQYF
.	.	TRBJ2-5	TRBV11-2	TGTGCCAGCAGCTTAGGCAGCCACGGGGACAAGGAGACCCAGTACTTC	CASSLGSHGDKETQYF
.	.	TRBJ2-5	TRBV5-6	TGTGCCAGCAGCTTTTTCACTAGAGGTGTGGAGGAGACCCAGTACTTC	CASSFFTRGVEETQYF
.	once	TRBJ2-7	TRBV6-5	TGTGCCAGCAGTTACGTTGCAGGGCAGTACGAGCAGTACTTC	CASSYVAGQYEQYF
.	once	TRBJ1-2	TRBV6-1	TGTGCCAGCAGTGGGGCCCGATTGGGGAGCTATGGCTACACCTTC	CASSGARLGSYGYTF
TRBD1	.	TRBJ1-1	TRBV5-1	TGCGCCAGCAGCTCCTTCCGGACAGGGGGGTACACTGAAGCTTTCTTT	CASSSFRTGGYTEAFF
.	.	TRBJ1-6	TRBV19	TGTGCCAGTAGTAGAGGGACCGATATTGGACCCCTCCACTTT	CASSRGTDIGPLHF
TRBD1	.	TRBJ2-3	TRBV11-2	TGTGCCAGCAGCTCCAGGGGGCGAGGAACAGATACGCAGTATTTT	CASSSRGRGTDTQYF
TRBD1	.	TRBJ2-4	TRBV5-1	TGCGCCAGCAATCCGGGACAGTCCAAAAACATTCAGTACTTC	CASNPGQSKNIQYF
.	.	TRBJ2-7	TRBV5-6	TGTGCCAGCAGCTTTGGGGAACACGAGCAGTACTTC	CASSFGEHEQYF
TRBD1	.	TRBJ2-7	TRBV7-6	TGTGCCAGCAGCTTAGGGACAGGGCCATGGAACGAGCAGTACTTC	CASSLGTGPWNEQYF
TRBD1	.	TRBJ2-3	TRBV4-3	TGCGCCAGCAGCCAAGAAGCAGGGACAGAAACAGATACGCAGTATTTT	CASSQEAGTETDTQYF
TRBD1	.	TRBJ1-3	TRBV2	TGTGCCAGCAGTGCACAGGGGGCCCAGAGCTCTGGAAACACCATATATTTT	CASSAQGAQSSGNTIYF
.	.	TRBJ1-1	TRBV13	TGTGCCAGCAGCTTAGGATTAGGAAGGTTGAACACTGAAGCTTTCTTT	CASSLGLGRLNTEAFF
TRBD1	.	TRBJ1-5	TRBV30	TGTGCCTGGAGTGTAACCGGACAGGGGTTTGTCGGCAATCAGCCCCAGCATTTT	CAWSVTGQGFVGNQPQHF
TRBD2	.	TRBJ2-1	TRBV4-3	TGCGCCAGCAGCCAAGACCTAAGCGGGACCCGCTACAATGAGCAGTTCTTC	CASSQDLSGTRYNEQFF
TRBD1	.	TRBJ1-5	TRBV6-5	TGTGCCAGCAGTTACTCGAGGGACAGTAATCAGCCCCAGCATTTT	CASSYSRDSNQPQHF
.	.	TRBJ1-1	TRBV2	TGTGCCAGCAGTTTTAATATGAACACTGAAGCTTTCTTT	CASSFNMNTEAFF
TRBD1	.	TRBJ1-2	TRBV5-1	TGCGCCAGCAGCTTGTTCACAGGGGCGGGCTACACCTTC	CASSLFTGAGYTF
TRBD1	.	TRBJ1-5	TRBV6-6	TGTGCCAGCAGCCCCACCCAAGGACAGGCCGATCAGCCCCAGCATTTT	CASSPTQGQADQPQHF
.	.	TRBJ2-1	TRBV29-1	TGCAGCGTTGAAGGGCAGGGTCACAATGAGCAGTTCTTC	CSVEGQGHNEQFF
TRBD1	.	TRBJ1-1	TRBV5-1	TGCGCCAGCAGCTTGGATTCAGGGGGACCTGAAGCTTTCTTT	CASSLDSGGPEAFF
.	.	TRBJ2-1	TRBV30	TGTGCCTGGAGTCCCAGGTGGAATGAGCAGTTCTTC	CAWSPRWNEQFF
TRBD1	.	TRBJ2-4	TRBV25-1	TGTGCCAGCAGAATAGAGGACAGGGTTGAAAACATTCAGTACTTC	CASRIEDRVENIQYF
.	.	TRBJ2-5	TRBV5-4	TGTGCCAGCAGCTTCTGGAACCAAGAGGCCCAGTACTTC	CASSFWNQEAQYF
.	once	TRBJ1-2	TRBV10-3	TGTGCCATCAGTGATGGGGCGTGGGGTGGCTACACCTTC	CAISDGAWGGYTF
TRBD2	.	TRBJ2-5	TRBV2	TGTGCCAGCAGTGAATCACTAGCGGGTGAGACCCAGTACTTC	CASSESLAGETQYF
.	.	TRBJ1-3	TRBV28	TGTGCCAGCAGTACTGGGAATGGAAACACCATATATTTT	CASSTGNGNTIYF